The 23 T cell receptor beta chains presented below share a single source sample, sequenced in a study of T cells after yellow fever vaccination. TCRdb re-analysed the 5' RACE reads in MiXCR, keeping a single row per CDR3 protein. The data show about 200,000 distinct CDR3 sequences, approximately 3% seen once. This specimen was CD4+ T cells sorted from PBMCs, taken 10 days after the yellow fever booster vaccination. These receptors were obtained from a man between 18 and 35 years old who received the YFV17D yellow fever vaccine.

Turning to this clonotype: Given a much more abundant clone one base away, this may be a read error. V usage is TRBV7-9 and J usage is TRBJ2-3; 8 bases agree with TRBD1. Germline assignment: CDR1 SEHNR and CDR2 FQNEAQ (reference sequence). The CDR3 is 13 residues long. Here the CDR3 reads CASCLTGADTQYF. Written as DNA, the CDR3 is TGTGCCAGCTGCTTGACAGGGGCAGATACGCAGTATTTT.

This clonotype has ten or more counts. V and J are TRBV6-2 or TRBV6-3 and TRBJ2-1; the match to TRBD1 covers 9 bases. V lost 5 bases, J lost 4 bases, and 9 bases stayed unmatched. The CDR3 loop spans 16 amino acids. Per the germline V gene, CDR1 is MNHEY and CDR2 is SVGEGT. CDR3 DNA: TGTGCCAGCAGTATCGGACAGGGGCGTATATACAATGAGCAGTTCTTC. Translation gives CASSIGQGRIYNEQFF.

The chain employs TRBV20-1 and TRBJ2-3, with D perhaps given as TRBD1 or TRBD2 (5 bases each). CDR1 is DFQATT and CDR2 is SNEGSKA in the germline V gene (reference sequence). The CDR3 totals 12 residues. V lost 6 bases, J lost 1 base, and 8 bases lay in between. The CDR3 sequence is CSALGGTDTQYF. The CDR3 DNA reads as TGCAGTGCCTTGGGGGGCACAGATACGCAGTATTTT.

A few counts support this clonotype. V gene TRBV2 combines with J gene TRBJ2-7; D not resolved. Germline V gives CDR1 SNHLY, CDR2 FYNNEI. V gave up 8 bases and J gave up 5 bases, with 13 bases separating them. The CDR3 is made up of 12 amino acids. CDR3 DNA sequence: TGTGCCAGCGGCTTCCGACGGAACGAGCAGTACTTC. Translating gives CASGFRRNEQYF. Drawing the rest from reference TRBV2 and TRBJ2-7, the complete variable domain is EPEVTQTPSHQVTQMGQEVILRCVPISNHLYFYWYRQILGQKVEFLVSFYNNEISEKSEIFDDQFSVERPDGSNFTLKIRSTKLEDSAMYFCASGFRRNEQYFGPGTRLTVT.

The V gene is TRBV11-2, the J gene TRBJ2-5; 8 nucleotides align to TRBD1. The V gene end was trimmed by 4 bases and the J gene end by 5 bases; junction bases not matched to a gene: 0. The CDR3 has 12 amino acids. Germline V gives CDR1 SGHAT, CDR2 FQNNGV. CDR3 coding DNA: TGTGCCAGCAGCTACAGGGGGGAGACCCAGTACTTC. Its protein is CASSYRGETQYF.

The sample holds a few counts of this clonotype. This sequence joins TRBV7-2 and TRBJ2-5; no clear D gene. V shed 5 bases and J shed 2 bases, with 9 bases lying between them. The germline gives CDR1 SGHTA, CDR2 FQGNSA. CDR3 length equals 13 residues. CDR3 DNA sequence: TGTGCCAGCAGCGTGGAGCGACAAGAGACCCAGTACTTC. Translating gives CASSVERQETQYF.

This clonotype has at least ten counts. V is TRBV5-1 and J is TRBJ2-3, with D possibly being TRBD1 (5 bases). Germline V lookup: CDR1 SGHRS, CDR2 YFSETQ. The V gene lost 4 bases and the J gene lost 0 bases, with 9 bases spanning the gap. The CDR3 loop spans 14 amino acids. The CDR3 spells CASSPTESTDTQYF. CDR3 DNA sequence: TGCGCCAGCAGCCCGACAGAAAGCACAGATACGCAGTATTTT.

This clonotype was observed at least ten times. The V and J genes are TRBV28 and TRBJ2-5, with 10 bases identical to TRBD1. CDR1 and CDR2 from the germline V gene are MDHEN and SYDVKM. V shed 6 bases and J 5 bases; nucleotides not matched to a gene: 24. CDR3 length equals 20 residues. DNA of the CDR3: TGTGCCAGCAGGGGATACGGGCGTTTCCAGGACAGGGGGAATGGTGAGACCCAGTACTTC. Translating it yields CASRGYGRFQDRGNGETQYF.

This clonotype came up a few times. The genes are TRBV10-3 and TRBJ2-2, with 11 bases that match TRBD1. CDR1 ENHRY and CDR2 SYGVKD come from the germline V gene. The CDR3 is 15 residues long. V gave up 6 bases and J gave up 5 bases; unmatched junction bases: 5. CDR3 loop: CAISGTGGKTGELFF. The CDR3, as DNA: TGTGCCATCAGCGGGACAGGGGGAAAAACCGGGGAGCTGTTTTTT.

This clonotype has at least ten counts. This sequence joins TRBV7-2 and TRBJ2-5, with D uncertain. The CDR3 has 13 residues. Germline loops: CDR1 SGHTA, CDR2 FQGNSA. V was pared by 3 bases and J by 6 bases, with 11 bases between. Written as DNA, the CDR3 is TGTGCCAGCAGCTTCTCAGAGAAAAAGACCCAGTACTTC. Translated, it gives CASSFSEKKTQYF.

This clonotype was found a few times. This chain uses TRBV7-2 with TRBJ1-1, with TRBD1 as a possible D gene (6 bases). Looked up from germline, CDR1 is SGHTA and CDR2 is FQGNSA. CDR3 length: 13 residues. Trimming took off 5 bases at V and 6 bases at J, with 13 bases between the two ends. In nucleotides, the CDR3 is TGTGCCAGCAGCCCTCAGGGGTGGGCTGAAGCTTTCTTT. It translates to CASSPQGWAEAFF.

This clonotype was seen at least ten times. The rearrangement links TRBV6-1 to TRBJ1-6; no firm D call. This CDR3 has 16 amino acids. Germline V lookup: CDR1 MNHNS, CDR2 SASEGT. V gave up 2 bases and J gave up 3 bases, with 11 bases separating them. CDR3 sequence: CASSESGSHYNSPLHF. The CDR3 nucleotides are TGTGCCAGCAGTGAATCCGGGTCTCACTATAATTCACCCCTCCACTTT.

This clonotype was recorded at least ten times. The CDR3 DNA is TGTGCCAGCAGCTTGACGGCTGTAGCCAAAAACATTCAGTACTTC. Encoded protein: CASSLTAVAKNIQYF. The chain is built from TRBV28 and TRBJ2-4, with D unresolved. Trimming cost V 6 bases and J 0 bases, with 12 bases left between them. Germline V lookup: CDR1 MDHEN, CDR2 SYDVKM. This CDR3 is 15 amino acids long.

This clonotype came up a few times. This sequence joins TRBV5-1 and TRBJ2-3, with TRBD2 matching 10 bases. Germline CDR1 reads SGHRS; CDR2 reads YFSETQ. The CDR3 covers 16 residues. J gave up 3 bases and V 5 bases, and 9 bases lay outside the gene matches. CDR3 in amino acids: CASSPQRGGSTDTQYF. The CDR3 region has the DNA TGCGCCAGCAGTCCTCAGCGGGGGGGTTCGACAGATACGCAGTATTTT.

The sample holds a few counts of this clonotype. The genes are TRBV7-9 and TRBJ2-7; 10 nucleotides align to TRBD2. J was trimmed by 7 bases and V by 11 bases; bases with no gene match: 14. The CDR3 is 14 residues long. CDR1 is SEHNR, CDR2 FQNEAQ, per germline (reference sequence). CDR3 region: CAAGGASGGWEQYV. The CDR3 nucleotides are TGTGCCGCCGGTGGGGCTAGCGGGGGTTGGGAGCAGTACGTC.

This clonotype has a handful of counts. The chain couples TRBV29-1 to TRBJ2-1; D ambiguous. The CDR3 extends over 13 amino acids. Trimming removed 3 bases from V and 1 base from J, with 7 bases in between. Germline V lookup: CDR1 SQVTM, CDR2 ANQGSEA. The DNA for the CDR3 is TGCAGCGTTGACCAGCAATCCTACAATGAGCAGTTCTTC. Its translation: CSVDQQSYNEQFF.

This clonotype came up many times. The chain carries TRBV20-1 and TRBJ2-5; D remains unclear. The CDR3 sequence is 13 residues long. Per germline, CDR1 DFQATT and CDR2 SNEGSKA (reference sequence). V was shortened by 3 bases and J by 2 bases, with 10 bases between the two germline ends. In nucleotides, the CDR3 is TGCAGTGCTAGTATTCTACAACAAGAGACCCAGTACTTC. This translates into CSASILQQETQYF.

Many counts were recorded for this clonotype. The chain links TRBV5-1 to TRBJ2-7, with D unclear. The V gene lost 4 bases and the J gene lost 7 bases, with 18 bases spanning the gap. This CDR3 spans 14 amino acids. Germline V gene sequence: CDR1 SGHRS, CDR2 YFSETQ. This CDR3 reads CASSGGGDLKEQYF. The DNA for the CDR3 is TGCGCCAGCAGCGGTGGTGGGGATTTGAAAGAGCAGTACTTC. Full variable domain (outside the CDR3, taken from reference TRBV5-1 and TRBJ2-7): KAGVTQTPRYLIKTRGQQVTLSCSPISGHRSVSWYQQTPGQGLQFLFEYFSETQRNKGNFPGRFSGRQFSNSRSEMNVSTLELGDSALYLCASSGGGDLKEQYFGPGTRLTVT.

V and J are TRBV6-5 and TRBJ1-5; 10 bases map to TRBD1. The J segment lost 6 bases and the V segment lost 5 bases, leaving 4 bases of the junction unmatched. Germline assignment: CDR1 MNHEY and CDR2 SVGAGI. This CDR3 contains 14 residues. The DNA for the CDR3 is TGTGCCAGCAGTAACGGACAGGGGGGTCAGCCCCAGCATTTT. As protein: CASSNGQGGQPQHF.

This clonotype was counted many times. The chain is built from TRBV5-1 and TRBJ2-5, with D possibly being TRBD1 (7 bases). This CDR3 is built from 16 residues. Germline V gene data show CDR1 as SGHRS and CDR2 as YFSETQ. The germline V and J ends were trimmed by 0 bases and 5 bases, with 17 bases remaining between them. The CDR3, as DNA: TGCGCCAGCAGCTTGGGGAGGGGGCTCCTCGCGGAGACCCAGTACTTC. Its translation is CASSLGRGLLAETQYF.

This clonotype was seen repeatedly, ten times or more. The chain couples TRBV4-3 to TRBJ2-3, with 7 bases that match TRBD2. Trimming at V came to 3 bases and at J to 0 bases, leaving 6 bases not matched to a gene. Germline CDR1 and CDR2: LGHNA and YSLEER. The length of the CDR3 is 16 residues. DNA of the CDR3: TGCGCCAGCAGCCACGGCCGGGGGGTGAGCACAGATACGCAGTATTTT. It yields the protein CASSHGRGVSTDTQYF.

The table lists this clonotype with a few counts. The CDR3 nucleotides are TGTGCCAGCAGTGAACTTTACGTGAGGAACACTGAAGCTTTCTTT. It encodes CASSELYVRNTEAFF. The chain links TRBV2 to TRBJ1-1; the D is unclear. The CDR3 has 15 residues. V lost 2 bases and J lost 1, with 11 bases in between. The germline V gene encodes CDR1 SNHLY and CDR2 FYNNEI.

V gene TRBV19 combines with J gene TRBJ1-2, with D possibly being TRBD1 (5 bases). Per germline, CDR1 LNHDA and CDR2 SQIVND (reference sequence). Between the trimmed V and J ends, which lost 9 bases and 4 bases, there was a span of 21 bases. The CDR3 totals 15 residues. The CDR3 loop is CASEPIIGGFYGYTF. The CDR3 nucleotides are TGTGCCAGCGAACCTATAATTGGGGGGTTCTATGGCTACACCTTC.